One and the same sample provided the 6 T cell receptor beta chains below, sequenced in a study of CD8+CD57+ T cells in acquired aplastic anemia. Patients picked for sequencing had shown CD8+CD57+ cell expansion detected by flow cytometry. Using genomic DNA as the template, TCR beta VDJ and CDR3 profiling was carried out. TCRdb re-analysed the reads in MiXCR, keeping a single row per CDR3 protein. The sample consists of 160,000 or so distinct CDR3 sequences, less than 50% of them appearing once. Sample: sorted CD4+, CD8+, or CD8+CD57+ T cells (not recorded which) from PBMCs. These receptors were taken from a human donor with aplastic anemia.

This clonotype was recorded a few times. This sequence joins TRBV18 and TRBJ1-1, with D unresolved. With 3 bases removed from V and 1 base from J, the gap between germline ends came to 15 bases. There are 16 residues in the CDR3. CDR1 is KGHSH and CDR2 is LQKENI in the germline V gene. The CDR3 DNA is TGTGCCAGCTCACCTGGAGCTCAATCGCCGAACACTGAAGCTTTCTTT. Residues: CASSPGAQSPNTEAFF.

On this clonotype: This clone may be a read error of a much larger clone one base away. CDR3 DNA: TGTGCCAGCAGCTTAGGTTGGGACACCGGTCAGTATTTT. It yields the protein CASSLGWDTGQYF. The J gene is TRBJ2-3, the V gene TRBV11-2; the D gene is possibly TRBD1 (6 bases). This CDR3 region has 13 residues. The V gene lost 1 base and the J gene lost 12 bases, with 14 bases spanning the gap. Germline CDR1 is SGHAT and CDR2 is FQNNGV. Full variable domain (remainder filled in from reference TRBV11-2 and TRBJ2-3): EAGVAQSPRYKIIEKRQSVAFWCNPISGHATLYWYQQILGQGPKLLIQFQNNGVVDDSQLPKDRFSAERLKGVDSTLKIQPAKLEDSAVYLCASSLGWDTGQYFGPGTRLTVL.

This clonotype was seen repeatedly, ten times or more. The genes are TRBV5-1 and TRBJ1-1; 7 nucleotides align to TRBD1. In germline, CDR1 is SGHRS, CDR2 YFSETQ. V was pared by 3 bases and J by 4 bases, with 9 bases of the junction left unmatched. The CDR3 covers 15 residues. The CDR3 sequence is CASSSPTEGATEAFF. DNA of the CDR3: TGCGCCAGCAGCTCGCCGACTGAGGGGGCCACTGAAGCTTTCTTT.

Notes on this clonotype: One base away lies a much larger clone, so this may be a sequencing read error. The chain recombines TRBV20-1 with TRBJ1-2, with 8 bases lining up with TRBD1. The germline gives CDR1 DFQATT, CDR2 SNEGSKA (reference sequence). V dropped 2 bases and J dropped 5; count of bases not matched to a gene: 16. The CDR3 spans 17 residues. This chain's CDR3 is CSARYLAGGSLWYGYTF. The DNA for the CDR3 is TGCAGTGCTAGATACCTGGCAGGGGGCTCTTTGTGGTATGGCTACACCTTC.

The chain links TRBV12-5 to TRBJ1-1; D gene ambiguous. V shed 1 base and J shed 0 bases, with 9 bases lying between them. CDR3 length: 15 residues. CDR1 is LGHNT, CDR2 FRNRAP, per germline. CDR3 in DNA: TGTGCTAGTGGTTTGGGGATGGTCATGAACACTGAAGCTTTCTTT. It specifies CASGLGMVMNTEAFF.

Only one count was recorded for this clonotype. The CDR3 sequence: CASSTGQGSSSPLHF. The CDR3 DNA reads TGTGCCAGTAGTACCGGACAGGGATCAAGTTCACCCCTCCACTTT. The chain links TRBV19 to TRBJ1-6; TRBD1 matches 8 bases. V dropped 4 bases and J dropped 9; count of bases not matched to a gene: 8. CDR1 is LNHDA and CDR2 is SQIVND in the germline V gene (reference sequence). This CDR3 contains 15 residues.